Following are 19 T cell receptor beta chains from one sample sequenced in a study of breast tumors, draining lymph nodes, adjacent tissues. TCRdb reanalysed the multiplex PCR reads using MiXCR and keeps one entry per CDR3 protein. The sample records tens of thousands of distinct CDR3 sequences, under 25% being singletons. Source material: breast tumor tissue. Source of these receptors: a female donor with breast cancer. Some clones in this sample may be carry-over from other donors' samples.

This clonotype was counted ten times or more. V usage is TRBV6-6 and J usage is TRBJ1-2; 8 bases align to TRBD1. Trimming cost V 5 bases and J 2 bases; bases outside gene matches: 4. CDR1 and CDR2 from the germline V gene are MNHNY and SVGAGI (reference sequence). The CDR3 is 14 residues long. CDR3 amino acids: CASSDGQGNYGYTF. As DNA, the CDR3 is TGTGCCAGCAGTGATGGACAGGGAAACTATGGCTACACCTTC.

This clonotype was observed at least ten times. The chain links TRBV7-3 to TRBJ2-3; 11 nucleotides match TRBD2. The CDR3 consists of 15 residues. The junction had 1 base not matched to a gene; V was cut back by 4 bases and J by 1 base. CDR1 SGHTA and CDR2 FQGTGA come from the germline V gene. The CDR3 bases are TGTGCCAGCAGCTGGGGACTAGCGGGCACAGATACGCAGTATTTT. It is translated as CASSWGLAGTDTQYF.

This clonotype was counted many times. CDR3: CASSQTLGTGGRNEQYF. The DNA for the CDR3 is TGTGCCAGCTCACAGACCCTGGGGACAGGGGGCAGGAACGAGCAGTACTTC. The genes are TRBV18 and TRBJ2-7; 12 bases line up with TRBD1. With V trimmed by 4 bases and J by 5 bases, 12 bases remained unmatched. Germline CDR1 reads KGHSH; CDR2 reads LQKENI. This CDR3 contains 17 residues.

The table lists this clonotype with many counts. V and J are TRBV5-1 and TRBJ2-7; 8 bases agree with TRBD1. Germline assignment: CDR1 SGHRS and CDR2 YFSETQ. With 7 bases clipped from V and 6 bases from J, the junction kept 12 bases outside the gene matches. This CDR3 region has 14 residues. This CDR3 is CASGATGGSLEQYF. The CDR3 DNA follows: TGCGCCAGCGGCGCCACAGGGGGTTCCCTCGAGCAGTACTTC.

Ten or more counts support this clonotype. The CDR3 sequence is CASSLELLAGVEEQFF. The DNA of the CDR3 is TGTGCCAGCAGCTTAGAGTTACTAGCGGGGGTGGAGGAGCAGTTCTTC. This sequence joins TRBV7-9 and TRBJ2-1, with 11 positions matching TRBD2. This CDR3 comprises 16 residues. Germline V gene lookup returns CDR1 SEHNR and CDR2 FQNEAQ (reference sequence). The junction had 9 bases not matched to a gene; V was cut back by 1 base and J by 10 bases.

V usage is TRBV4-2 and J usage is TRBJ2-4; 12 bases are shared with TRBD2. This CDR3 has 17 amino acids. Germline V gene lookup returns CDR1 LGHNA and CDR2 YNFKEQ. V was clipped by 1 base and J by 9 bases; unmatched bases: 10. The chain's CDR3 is CASSQAWLAGGLVIQYF. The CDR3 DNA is TGTGCCAGCAGCCAAGCGTGGCTAGCGGGAGGGTTGGTCATTCAGTACTTC.

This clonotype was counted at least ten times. For the CDR3, the DNA is TGCGCCAGCAGCTTAGGTGGAGGGGGCCCCAATCAGCCCCAGCATTTT. Its translation is CASSLGGGGPNQPQHF. The gene calls are TRBV5-1 and TRBJ1-5; TRBD1 aligns across 7 bases. The germline V gene has CDR1 SGHRS and CDR2 YFSETQ. CDR3 length: 16 residues. The V gene end was trimmed by 2 bases and the J gene end by 3 bases; junction bases not matched to a gene: 8.

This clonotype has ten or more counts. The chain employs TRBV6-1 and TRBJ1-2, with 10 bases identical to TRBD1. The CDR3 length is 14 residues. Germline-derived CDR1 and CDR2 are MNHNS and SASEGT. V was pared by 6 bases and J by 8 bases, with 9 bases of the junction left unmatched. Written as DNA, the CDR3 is TGTGCCAGCAGCCCTTGGGGGACAGGGGCCGGCTACACCTTC. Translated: CASSPWGTGAGYTF.

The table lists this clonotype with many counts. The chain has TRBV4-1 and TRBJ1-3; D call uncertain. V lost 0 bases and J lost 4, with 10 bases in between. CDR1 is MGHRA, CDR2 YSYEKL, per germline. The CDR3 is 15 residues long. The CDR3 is CASSQDWGLGNTIYF. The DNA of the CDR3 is TGCGCCAGCAGCCAAGATTGGGGTTTGGGAAACACCATATATTTT.

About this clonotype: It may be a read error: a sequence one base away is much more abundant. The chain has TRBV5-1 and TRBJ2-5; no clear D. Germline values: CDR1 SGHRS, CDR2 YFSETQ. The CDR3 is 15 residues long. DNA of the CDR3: TGCGCCAGCAGCTTGGCCCCGCGGCCTCAAGAGACCAAGTACTTC. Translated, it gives CASSLAPRPQETKYF.

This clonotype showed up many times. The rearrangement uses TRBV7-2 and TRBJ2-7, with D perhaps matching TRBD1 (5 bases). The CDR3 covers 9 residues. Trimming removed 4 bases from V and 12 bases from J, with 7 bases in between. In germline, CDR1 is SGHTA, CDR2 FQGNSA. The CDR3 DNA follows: TGTGCCAGCAGCTCCCAGGGGTACTTC. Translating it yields CASSSQGYF.

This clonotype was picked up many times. This chain's CDR3 is CSGGGGIADTQYF. The CDR3 DNA reads as TGCAGTGGGGGGGGCGGGATCGCAGATACGCAGTATTTT. This chain uses TRBV20-1 with TRBJ2-3, with a weak D call TRBD2 (7 bases). This CDR3 is built from 13 residues. V was shortened by 7 bases and J by 4 bases, with 15 bases between the two germline ends. Germline CDR1 DFQATT, CDR2 SNEGSKA (reference sequence).

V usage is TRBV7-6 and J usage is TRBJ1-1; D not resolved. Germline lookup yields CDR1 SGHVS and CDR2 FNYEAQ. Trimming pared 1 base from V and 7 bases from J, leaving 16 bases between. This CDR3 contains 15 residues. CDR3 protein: CASSLGSGMGGEAFF. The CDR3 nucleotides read TGTGCCAGCAGCTTAGGTTCTGGGATGGGTGGTGAAGCTTTCTTT.

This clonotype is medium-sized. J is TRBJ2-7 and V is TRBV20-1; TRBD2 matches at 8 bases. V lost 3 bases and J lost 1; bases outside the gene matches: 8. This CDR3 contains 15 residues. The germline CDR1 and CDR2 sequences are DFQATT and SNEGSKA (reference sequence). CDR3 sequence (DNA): TGCAGTGCTAGGGGTTCCGGGAGGGAATCCTACGAGCAGTACTTC. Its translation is CSARGSGRESYEQYF.

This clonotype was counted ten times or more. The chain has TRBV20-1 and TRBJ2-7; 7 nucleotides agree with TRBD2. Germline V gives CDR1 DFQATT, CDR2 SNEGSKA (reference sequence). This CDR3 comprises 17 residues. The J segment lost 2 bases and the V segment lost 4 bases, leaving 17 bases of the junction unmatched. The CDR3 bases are TGCAGTGCTACGGATCCTAGCGGTGGGGGTTACACCTACGAGCAGTACTTC. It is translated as CSATDPSGGGYTYEQYF.

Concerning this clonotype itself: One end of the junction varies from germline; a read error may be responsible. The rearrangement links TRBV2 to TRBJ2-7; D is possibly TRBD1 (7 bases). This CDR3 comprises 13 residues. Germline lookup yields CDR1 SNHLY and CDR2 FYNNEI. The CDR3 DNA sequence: TGTGCCATCAGTGGAGGGGGCACCTACGAGCAGTACTTC. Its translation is CAISGGGTYEQYF.

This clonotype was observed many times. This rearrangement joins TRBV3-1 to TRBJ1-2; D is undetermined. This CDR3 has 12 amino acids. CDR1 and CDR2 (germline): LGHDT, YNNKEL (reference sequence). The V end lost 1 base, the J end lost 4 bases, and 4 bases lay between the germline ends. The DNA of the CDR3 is TGTGCCAGCAGCCAAGTGGGCTATGGCTACACCTTC. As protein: CASSQVGYGYTF.

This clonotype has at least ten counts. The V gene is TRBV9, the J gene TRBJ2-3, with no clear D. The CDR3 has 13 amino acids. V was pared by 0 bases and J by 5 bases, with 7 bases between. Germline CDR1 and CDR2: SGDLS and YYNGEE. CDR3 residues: CASSVAGGDTQYF. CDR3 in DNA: TGTGCCAGCAGCGTAGCGGGCGGAGATACGCAGTATTTT.

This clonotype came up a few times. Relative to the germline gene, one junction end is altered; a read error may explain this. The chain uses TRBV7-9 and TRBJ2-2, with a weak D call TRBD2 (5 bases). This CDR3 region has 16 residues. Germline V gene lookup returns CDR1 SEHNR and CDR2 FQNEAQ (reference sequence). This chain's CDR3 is CAGSFVGRVNTGELFF. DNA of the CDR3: TGTGCCGGCAGCTTTGTTGGGCGGGTGAACACCGGGGAGCTGTTTTTT.